Following are 30 T cell receptor beta chains from one sample sequenced in a study of T cells in Graves' hyperthyroidism and ophthalmopathy. Amplified TCR beta CDR3 regions came from RNA transcripts. The TCR CDR3 was amplified in a first-round RT-PCR using the HTBI primer set. TCRdb re-derived calls from the multiplex PCR reads in MiXCR, one entry per CDR3 protein. The sample yields more than 350,000 distinct CDR3 sequences, about 14% seen once. Sequences were obtained from blood. The receptors were sampled from a woman in her thirties with Graves' ophthalmopathy.

This clonotype was counted ten times or more. The chain is built from TRBV2 and TRBJ2-2; D perhaps matches TRBD1 (5 bases). The CDR3 runs to 17 residues. Between the trimmed V and J ends, which lost 7 bases and 2 bases, there was a span of 20 bases. Germline CDR1 reads SNHLY; CDR2 reads FYNNEI. CDR3 sequence reads: CASTTSGQGSNTGELFF. CDR3 sequence (DNA): TGTGCCAGCACCACGTCCGGTCAGGGCAGTAACACCGGGGAGCTGTTTTTT.

This clonotype occurred many times. The V gene is TRBV7-9, the J gene TRBJ2-1; a possible D gene is TRBD1 (5 bases). Trimming took 5 bases from V and 6 from J, leaving 20 bases between them. The CDR3 covers 16 residues. CDR1 and CDR2 (germline): SEHNR, FQNEAQ (reference sequence). As DNA, the CDR3 is TGTGCCAGCAGCATCCCCCAGGGAACGTATACCAATGAGCAGTTCTTC. Protein: CASSIPQGTYTNEQFF.

The J gene is TRBJ2-5, the V gene TRBV6-1; 7 bases agree with TRBD1. The CDR3 loop spans 15 amino acids. Germline trimming cut 6 bases from V and 2 bases from J; bases unmatched to any gene: 9. Germline CDR1 is MNHNS and CDR2 is SASEGT. CDR3: CASSPMSGQQETQYF. Written as DNA, the CDR3 is TGTGCCAGCAGCCCTATGTCGGGACAGCAAGAGACCCAGTACTTC.

This clonotype occurred many times. The chain has TRBV2 and TRBJ1-5, with D hard to call. CDR1 SNHLY and CDR2 FYNNEI come from the germline V gene. The germline V and J ends were trimmed by 8 bases and 1 base, with 15 bases remaining between them. The CDR3 is 15 residues long. The CDR3 protein is CASGREARSNQPQHF. CDR3 DNA: TGTGCCAGCGGCCGGGAGGCGAGAAGCAATCAGCCCCAGCATTTT.

The chain uses TRBV6-1 and TRBJ2-7; 7 bases agree with TRBD2. V lost 2 bases to trimming and J lost 3 bases; unmatched junction nucleotides: 4. CDR1 MNHNS and CDR2 SASEGT come from the germline V gene. This CDR3 has 14 amino acids. The DNA for the CDR3 is TGTGCCAGCAGTGAAAACAGCGGGATCTACGAGCAGTACTTC. Its protein product is CASSENSGIYEQYF.

This clonotype was picked up a small number of times. The chain couples TRBV7-9 to TRBJ1-4; 7 bases map to TRBD1. After removal of 5 bases from V and 8 bases from J, the junction contained 2 bases not matched to a gene. The CDR3 consists of 12 residues. Germline values: CDR1 SEHNR, CDR2 FQNEAQ (reference sequence). The CDR3 spells CASSRDSEKLFF. The CDR3 DNA follows: TGTGCCAGCAGCCGGGACAGCGAAAAACTGTTTTTT. The variable domain in full, completed from reference TRBV7-9 and TRBJ1-4, reads DTGVSQNPRHKITKRGQNVTFRCDPISEHNRLYWYRQTLGQGPEFLTYFQNEAQLEKSRLLSDRFSAERPKGSFSTLEIQRTEQGDSAMYLCASSRDSEKLFFGSGTQLSVL.

This clonotype was seen ten or more times. The V call is TRBV3-1, the J call TRBJ2-3, with 12 bases fitting TRBD2. V shed 6 bases and J 2 bases; nucleotides not matched to a gene: 6. Germline CDR1 is LGHDT and CDR2 is YNNKEL (reference sequence). CDR3 length equals 16 residues. The chain's CDR3 is CASSSSGGADTDTQYF. CDR3 in DNA: TGTGCCAGCAGTTCTAGCGGGGGGGCGGACACAGATACGCAGTATTTT.

In this sample, this clonotype turned up once. The chain joins TRBV3-1 to TRBJ2-1, with TRBD2 matching over 9 bases. Trimming cost V 3 bases and J 7 bases; bases outside gene matches: 4. This CDR3 region has 14 residues. CDR1 is LGHDT, CDR2 YNNKEL, per germline (reference sequence). CDR3 nucleotide sequence: TGTGCCAGCAGCCAGGCGGGGGGGCGGAATGAGCAGTTCTTC. Its translation is CASSQAGGRNEQFF.

This chain joins TRBV19 and TRBJ1-5, with 8 nucleotides matching TRBD1. With V trimmed by 3 bases and J by 4 bases, 8 bases remained unmatched. This CDR3 contains 16 residues. Germline V gene sequence: CDR1 LNHDA, CDR2 SQIVND (reference sequence). CDR3 amino acids: CASSISRTGPNQPQHF. The DNA for the CDR3 is TGTGCCAGTAGTATTTCAAGGACAGGGCCTAATCAGCCCCAGCATTTT.

This clonotype was observed at least ten times. This chain joins TRBV28 and TRBJ1-6; D gene ambiguous. The V gene's germline CDR1 is MDHEN and CDR2 SYDVKM. There are 14 residues in the CDR3. With 6 bases removed from V and 9 bases from J, the gap between germline ends came to 15 bases. The CDR3 here is CASSLMLGGSPLHF. For the CDR3, the DNA is TGTGCCAGCAGCCTTATGTTGGGTGGTTCACCCCTCCACTTT.

This clonotype has a count of ten or more. This rearrangement joins TRBV29-1 to TRBJ2-5; TRBD2 matches 8 bases. The CDR3 runs 17 residues. V shed 0 bases, J shed 1 base, and the junction held 10 bases outside the gene matches. CDR1 and CDR2 from the germline V gene are SQVTM and ANQGSEA. The CDR3 is CSVEDRETSGSQETQYF. In nucleotides, the CDR3 is TGCAGCGTTGAAGATCGGGAAACTAGCGGATCCCAAGAGACCCAGTACTTC.

This clonotype was counted many times. The V and J genes are TRBV2 and TRBJ2-3; perhaps TRBD1 as D (6 bases). CDR1 SNHLY and CDR2 FYNNEI come from the germline V gene. This CDR3 comprises 15 residues. V shed 10 bases and J shed 6 bases, with 23 bases lying between them. CDR3 DNA sequence: TGTGCCACCCGGGGCCGTTACAGGGACGGGGATACGCAGTATTTT. Protein: CATRGRYRDGDTQYF.

Many counts were recorded for this clonotype. V is TRBV2 and J is TRBJ2-2; 8 bases match TRBD2. The V and J ends lost 4 bases and 5 bases, in that order; junction bases with no gene match: 3. Germline-derived CDR1 and CDR2 are SNHLY and FYNNEI. CDR3 size: 14 residues. CDR3 in DNA: TGTGCCAGCAGTGCGGGGGGGGCAACCGGGGAGCTGTTTTTT. Translating gives CASSAGGATGELFF.

This clonotype was recorded a few times. The chain carries TRBV20-1 and TRBJ2-2, with D uncertain. The CDR3 is made up of 15 amino acids. Germline V gene sequence: CDR1 DFQATT, CDR2 SNEGSKA (reference sequence). V shed 0 bases and J shed 5 bases, with 13 bases lying between them. The DNA of the CDR3 is TGCAGTGCTAGAGATCGGGCGCGTGGGACCGGGGAGCTGTTTTTT. This encodes CSARDRARGTGELFF.

This clonotype has ten or more counts. The chain uses TRBV2 and TRBJ2-7; no definite D call. Trimming shortened V by 9 bases and J by 2 bases, and 14 bases separated the two germline ends. This CDR3 is 13 amino acids long. Germline CDR1 and CDR2: SNHLY and FYNNEI. CDR3 DNA: TGTGCCAGTTACTACGAACCCCCCTACGAGCAGTACTTC. Residues: CASYYEPPYEQYF.

The table lists this clonotype with many counts. This rearrangement joins TRBV6-1 to TRBJ1-1; D not resolved. V lost 6 bases to trimming and J lost 1 base, with 9 bases between them. Germline values: CDR1 MNHNS, CDR2 SASEGT. The length of the CDR3 is 13 residues. The CDR3 loop is CASSTKGNTEAFF. CDR3 DNA: TGTGCCAGCAGCACCAAGGGGAACACTGAAGCTTTCTTT.

This clonotype has at least ten counts. The chain joins TRBV14 to TRBJ2-1; TRBD2 matches at 10 bases. The CDR3 extends over 17 amino acids. The germline CDR1 and CDR2 sequences are SGHDN and FVKESK. V was clipped by 3 bases and J by 8 bases; unmatched bases: 13. The CDR3 DNA reads TGTGCCAGCAGCCAGGCCGGGACTAGCGTTTCGCAACATGAGCAGTTCTTC. It translates to CASSQAGTSVSQHEQFF.

The rearrangement uses TRBV19 and TRBJ2-2; D tentatively reads TRBD1 or TRBD2 (5 bases each). The CDR3 spans 18 residues. V shed 5 bases and J shed 9 bases, with 28 bases lying between them. In germline, CDR1 is LNHDA, CDR2 SQIVND (reference sequence). The CDR3 spells CASSYRPPGPTYLRELFF. In DNA, the CDR3 is TGTGCCAGTAGTTACAGACCCCCGGGACCGACATACCTTAGGGAGCTGTTTTTT.

This clonotype appeared many times. The chain is built from TRBV20-1 and TRBJ1-1, with 7 bases that match TRBD1. The CDR3 runs to 13 residues. V lost 3 bases and J lost 0; bases outside the gene matches: 1. Germline V gene sequence: CDR1 DFQATT, CDR2 SNEGSKA (reference sequence). CDR3 DNA sequence: TGCAGTGCTAGGGACAGGTTGAACACTGAAGCTTTCTTT. This gives the protein CSARDRLNTEAFF.

This clonotype was found many times. The V gene is TRBV11-1, the J gene TRBJ2-7, with TRBD1 matching 7 bases. The CDR3 contains 15 residues. Germline trimming cut 1 base from V and 3 bases from J; bases unmatched to any gene: 6. Germline V lookup: CDR1 SGHAT, CDR2 FQDESV (reference sequence). The CDR3 DNA follows: TGTGCCAGCAGCTTAGAGGGGACAGCGATCTACGAGCAGTACTTC. It translates to CASSLEGTAIYEQYF.

The V gene is TRBV6-1, the J gene TRBJ1-5, with 8 bases aligning to TRBD1. The CDR3 extends over 15 amino acids. The V gene's germline CDR1 is MNHNS and CDR2 SASEGT. V lost 5 bases and J lost 6; bases outside the gene matches: 9. CDR3 nucleotide sequence: TGTGCCAGCAGTTCGTCAGGGGGCTCGAGTCAGCCCCAGCATTTT. This translates into CASSSSGGSSQPQHF.

Concerning this clonotype: A much larger clone differs by one base, so this may be a read error. Likely a read error: the CDR3 ends without its conserved phenylalanine or tryptophan. The chain has TRBV2 and TRBJ1-1; D is possibly TRBD1 (6 bases). The CDR3 has 12 amino acids. Trimming removed 7 bases from V and 4 bases from J, with 10 bases in between. The germline V gene has CDR1 SNHLY and CDR2 FYNNEI. The chain's CDR3 is CASIRGGTEAFL. CDR3 bases: TGTGCCAGCATAAGAGGGGGCACTGAAGCTTTCCTT.

This clonotype was recorded many times. This chain uses TRBV2 with TRBJ1-4, with TRBD1 matching 7 bases. In germline, CDR1 is SNHLY, CDR2 FYNNEI. Losses at the gene ends were 5 bases for V and 4 bases for J; bases not matched to a gene: 10. The CDR3 covers 16 residues. In DNA, the CDR3 is TGTGCCAGCAGTAAGCTTACCGGGACAGATAATGAAAAACTGTTTTTT. Its protein product is CASSKLTGTDNEKLFF.

In its sample, this clonotype was seen many times. J is TRBJ2-1 and V is TRBV11-2; tentatively, D is TRBD1 (6 bases). Trimming removed 5 bases from V and 1 base from J, with 21 bases in between. In germline, CDR1 is SGHAT, CDR2 FQNNGV. This CDR3 comprises 18 residues. This CDR3 is CASSPSLDSSRSYNEQFF. For the CDR3, the DNA is TGTGCCAGCAGCCCATCCTTGGACAGTTCGCGGTCCTACAATGAGCAGTTCTTC.

The chain joins TRBV20-1 to TRBJ2-7, with 8 bases matching TRBD1. Trimming at V came to 3 bases and at J to 4 bases, leaving 8 bases not matched to a gene. Germline V gene lookup returns CDR1 DFQATT and CDR2 SNEGSKA (reference sequence). The CDR3 runs 14 residues. This CDR3 is CSARLDRVTYEQYF. In nucleotides, the CDR3 is TGCAGTGCTAGGTTGGACAGGGTGACGTACGAGCAGTACTTC.

V and J are TRBV14 and TRBJ2-1, with 8 bases that match TRBD2. The CDR3 runs to 19 residues. The germline gives CDR1 SGHDN, CDR2 FVKESK. Trimming removed 4 bases from V and 6 bases from J; junction bases left unmatched: 20. The CDR3 loop reads CASSRGGAMRASGFNEQFF. CDR3 sequence (DNA): TGTGCCAGCAGCCGCGGGGGCGCAATGAGGGCTAGCGGGTTCAATGAGCAGTTCTTC.

This clonotype was seen many times. The chain employs TRBV12-3 or TRBV12-4 and TRBJ2-1; 11 bases align to TRBD2. CDR3 length equals 17 residues. V trimming: 2 bases; J trimming: 0 bases; junction bases outside the gene matches: 3. CDR3 residues: CASSLYSGGASYNEQFF. CDR3 in DNA: TGTGCCAGCAGTTTATATAGCGGGGGGGCCTCCTACAATGAGCAGTTCTTC.

This clonotype was seen many times. The CDR3 nucleotides read TGTGCCAGCTCACCAGGACAGAGGGGGACCCAGTACTTC. Amino acids: CASSPGQRGTQYF. The gene calls are TRBV18 and TRBJ2-5; weak D call: TRBD1 (6 bases). Trimming pared 2 bases from V and 7 bases from J, leaving 11 bases between. Germline CDR1 reads KGHSH; CDR2 reads LQKENI. The CDR3 loop spans 13 amino acids. The full variable domain, its missing parts supplied by reference TRBV18 and TRBJ2-5, is NAGVMQNPRHLVRRRGQEARLRCSPMKGHSHVYWYRQLPEEGLKFMVYLQKENIIDESGMPKERFSAEFPKEGPSILRIQQVVRGDSAAYFCASSPGQRGTQYFGPGTRLLVL.

This clonotype occurred many times. This chain connects TRBV7-8 to TRBJ2-1, with 10 bases fitting TRBD2. The CDR3 extends over 16 amino acids. V trimming: 1 base; J trimming: 3 bases; junction bases outside the gene matches: 3. CDR1 and CDR2 (germline): SGHVS, FQNEAQ. CDR3 amino acids: CASSLELAGLYNEQFF. CDR3 nucleotide sequence: TGTGCCAGCAGCTTAGAACTAGCGGGGCTCTACAATGAGCAGTTCTTC.

The rearrangement uses TRBV30 and TRBJ1-5, with D possibly being TRBD1 (6 bases). Germline lookup yields CDR1 GTSNPN and CDR2 SVGIG (reference sequence). The ends were cut back, 0 bases at V and 7 bases at J, with 13 bases in the middle. The CDR3 runs 14 residues. CDR3 protein: CAWSVQTGRQPQHF. The CDR3 nucleotides read TGTGCCTGGAGTGTACAAACAGGGCGACAGCCCCAGCATTTT.